This T cell receptor beta chain came from a study of human T cells and chemical hapten exposure. The overall study: Application of 0.01% DPC to the upper back was done by patch test, with a reading at 6 days.

MiXCR, run by TCRdb on the RACE reads, gives a single entry per CDR3 protein. The table shows over 50,000 distinct CDR3 sequences, with approximately 10% occurring only once. This clonotype was detected a few times. The length of the CDR3 is 15 residues. V dropped 4 bases and J dropped 2 bases, with 16 bases sitting between them. Germline CDR1 and CDR2: SGHRS and YFSETQ. As for time point: patch test 1, 2 weeks after DPC sensitization. This sample's treatment: therapeutic diphenylcyclopropenone sensitization with weekly scalp DPC. The starting material, unfractionated whole blood, was used for total RNA extraction. The donor pool consisted of alopecia patients aged 18 to 70 years, considered suitable for DPC.

This sequence joins TRBV5-1 and TRBJ2-7, with D maybe TRBD1 (7 bases). This material consisted of whole blood, taken in connection with sensitization to the hapten diphenylcyclopropenone (DPC). The TCR originated in a middle-aged woman with alopecia areata. Some clones in this sample may be carry-over from other donors' samples. CDR3 DNA: TGCGCCAGCAGCCCCGAGGCGGGACAGACCTACGAGCAGTACTTC. Encoded protein: CASSPEAGQTYEQYF.